Presented here are 27 T cell receptor beta chains from one specimen sequenced in a study of Ad26.COV2.S vaccination and SARS-CoV-2 variants. Repertoires were generated with immunoSEQ multiplex PCR, while TCRdb's copy carries only in-frame clones and drops some. The table has 380,000 or so clones, roughly 91% seen once. Treatment: 15 to 20 received Ad26.COV2.S at low or high dose, single or two shots; about 5 received placebo; per-sample allocation not given. Day 63 following the first vaccine or placebo injection was when the samples were taken. The sequences come from peripheral blood, collected in a trial of Ad26.COV2.S vaccine versus placebo. The source is a person aged 18 to 65 who received the Ad26.COV2.S COVID-19 vaccine or a placebo.

This sequence joins TRBV9 and TRBJ2-1, with 11 nucleotides matching TRBD2. This CDR3 region has 14 residues. CDR1 is SGDLS and CDR2 is YYNGEE in the germline V gene. V lost 2 bases and J lost 7; bases outside the gene matches: 2. The CDR3 nucleotides are TGTGCCAGCAGCGTTGCTAGCGGGGGGAATGAGCAGTTCTTC. Translated, it gives CASSVASGGNEQFF.

This rearrangement joins TRBV5-6 to TRBJ2-3, with 8 bases identical to TRBD2. The CDR3 contains 17 residues. The ends lost 1 base at V and 4 bases at J; junction bases unmatched: 11. Germline lookup yields CDR1 SGHDT and CDR2 YYEEEE. CDR3 bases: TGTGCCAGCAGCTTGATCTTCTCCGGGGGGGCCGCAGATACGCAGTATTTT. Translation gives CASSLIFSGGAADTQYF.

CDR3 DNA sequence: TGTGCCAGCAGCTCCCAGCCGGGGGGGCCCCCTGGGAGTGAGCAGTACTTC. Translation: CASSSQPGGPPGSEQYF. This sequence joins TRBV7-3 and TRBJ2-7; TRBD2 aligns across 8 bases. V trimming: 4 bases; J trimming: 7 bases; junction bases outside the gene matches: 18. Germline CDR1 SGHTA, CDR2 FQGTGA. The CDR3 loop spans 17 amino acids.

V usage is TRBV6-1 and J usage is TRBJ2-7; D may be TRBD1 (7 bases). Germline V gene lookup returns CDR1 MNHNS and CDR2 SASEGT. CDR3 length: 16 residues. V lost 0 bases, J lost 5 bases, and 17 bases lay in between. CDR3 protein: CASSEAGGGAVHEQYF. The CDR3 DNA reads TGTGCCAGCAGTGAAGCCGGAGGGGGCGCTGTTCACGAGCAGTACTTC.

This rearrangement joins TRBV6-5 to TRBJ1-3; D is unresolved. V shed 8 bases and J shed 4 bases, with 6 bases lying between them. The CDR3 loop spans 11 amino acids. Germline lookup yields CDR1 MNHEY and CDR2 SVGAGI. CDR3 DNA sequence: TGTGCCAGCCGGGTCGGAAACACCATATATTTT. As protein: CASRVGNTIYF.

The chain carries TRBV6-6 and TRBJ1-5; maybe TRBD1 (5 bases). The length of the CDR3 is 16 residues. V was shortened by 6 bases and J by 7 bases, with 22 bases between the two germline ends. Germline V lookup: CDR1 MNHNY, CDR2 SVGAGI (reference sequence). CDR3 DNA: TGTGCCAGCAGATTCAACCCCGGGACGACTGACCAGCCCCAGCATTTT. It specifies CASRFNPGTTDQPQHF.

The chain recombines TRBV18 with TRBJ2-1; 7 bases line up with TRBD2. V shed 3 bases and J 8 bases; nucleotides not matched to a gene: 10. Per the germline V gene, CDR1 is KGHSH and CDR2 is LQKENI. CDR3 length: 15 residues. The CDR3 region has the DNA TGTGCCAGCTCACCGGTCGCGGGGGATGACCATGAGCAGTTCTTC. It translates to CASSPVAGDDHEQFF.

The gene calls are TRBV19 and TRBJ2-7; 8 bases agree with TRBD2. The germline V gene has CDR1 LNHDA and CDR2 SQIVND (reference sequence). The trim removed 5 bases at V and 1 base at J, leaving 4 bases unmatched. The CDR3 is 14 residues long. This chain's CDR3 is CASSSSGRSYEQYF. The CDR3 region has the DNA TGTGCCAGTAGTTCGAGCGGGAGATCCTACGAGCAGTACTTC.

The chain carries TRBV7-2 and TRBJ2-2, with TRBD2 matching over 10 bases. The CDR3 length is 15 residues. The junction had 7 bases not matched to a gene; V was cut back by 5 bases and J by 7 bases. Germline lookup yields CDR1 SGHTA and CDR2 FQGNSA. CDR3 region: CASSQLAGIIGELFF. As DNA, the CDR3 is TGTGCCAGCAGCCAACTAGCGGGAATAATCGGGGAGCTGTTTTTT.

The gene calls are TRBV7-8 and TRBJ2-2; unclear D gene. Per germline, CDR1 SGHVS and CDR2 FQNEAQ. The CDR3 runs 15 residues. The V and J ends lost 2 bases and 1 base respectively, with 8 bases between them. The CDR3 loop reads CASSLLGWNTGELFF. The CDR3 DNA sequence: TGTGCCAGCAGCTTACTGGGTTGGAACACCGGGGAGCTGTTTTTT.

The chain carries TRBV7-3 and TRBJ2-1, with 8 bases aligning to TRBD2. The CDR3 runs to 15 residues. Germline V gene data show CDR1 as SGHTA and CDR2 as FQGTGA. With V trimmed by 5 bases and J by 10 bases, 13 bases remained unmatched. CDR3 region: CASSPSGGSVVEQFF. The CDR3 bases are TGTGCCAGCAGCCCAAGCGGGGGCAGTGTTGTCGAGCAGTTCTTC.

This chain connects TRBV7-9 to TRBJ2-1; perhaps TRBD2 as D (5 bases). Trimming pared 6 bases from V and 0 bases from J, leaving 12 bases between. The V gene's germline CDR1 is SEHNR and CDR2 FQNEAQ (reference sequence). The CDR3 spans 15 residues. The CDR3 loop reads CASRSPGSSYNEQFF. CDR3 sequence (DNA): TGTGCCAGCAGGTCCCCGGGGAGCTCCTACAATGAGCAGTTCTTC.

The sample holds one count of this clone. The V and J genes are TRBV5-1 and TRBJ2-1; TRBD2 aligns across 7 bases. Germline assignment: CDR1 SGHRS and CDR2 YFSETQ. J lost 8 bases, V lost 4 bases, and 12 bases had no gene match. The CDR3 is 15 residues long. The CDR3 sequence is CASSEGLTQADEQFF. The CDR3 DNA sequence: TGCGCCAGCAGCGAGGGACTAACCCAAGCCGATGAGCAGTTCTTC.

The chain couples TRBV5-1 to TRBJ2-2; 8 positions agree with TRBD1. J lost 0 bases, V lost 2 bases, and 3 bases had no gene match. CDR1 and CDR2 from the germline V gene are SGHRS and YFSETQ. The CDR3 is made up of 16 amino acids. The CDR3 DNA reads TGCGCCAGCAGCTTACGGACAGGGACGAACACCGGGGAGCTGTTTTTT. Protein product: CASSLRTGTNTGELFF. The full variable domain, in which reference TRBV5-1 and TRBJ2-2 provide the parts outside the CDR3, is KAGVTQTPRYLIKTRGQQVTLSCSPISGHRSVSWYQQTPGQGLQFLFEYFSETQRNKGNFPGRFSGRQFSNSRSEMNVSTLELGDSALYLCASSLRTGTNTGELFFGEGSRLTVL.

V gene TRBV13 combines with J gene TRBJ1-4; D call uncertain. This CDR3 is 15 amino acids long. Trimming cost V 0 bases and J 6 bases, with 11 bases left between them. The germline gives CDR1 PRHDT, CDR2 FYEKMQ (reference sequence). CDR3 residues: CASSLGEGSHEKLFF. In DNA, the CDR3 is TGTGCCAGCAGCTTAGGTGAAGGGTCACATGAAAAACTGTTTTTT.

The chain has TRBV6-5 and TRBJ2-7; 9 nucleotides match TRBD2. Germline V CDR1 and CDR2: MNHEY, SVGAGI. This CDR3 is 16 amino acids long. The ends lost 0 bases at V and 2 bases at J; junction bases unmatched: 5. The CDR3 DNA follows: TGTGCCAGCAGTTACTCGGGGGCGGGAGGGCCCTACGAGCAGTACTTC. It codes for CASSYSGAGGPYEQYF.

J is TRBJ2-7 and V is TRBV15, with TRBD2 matching 8 bases. Germline V gives CDR1 LNHNV, CDR2 YYDKDF (reference sequence). V was pared by 6 bases and J by 4 bases, with 14 bases of the junction left unmatched. This CDR3 region has 16 residues. This CDR3 is CATRATRGGAGYEQYF. The CDR3 DNA is TGTGCCACCAGGGCCACTCGGGGGGGCGCTGGATACGAGCAGTACTTC.

This CDR3 is CASQTGRRELYEQYF. The CDR3 DNA reads TGTGCCAGCCAAACCGGTCGGCGGGAGCTCTACGAGCAGTACTTC. This chain links TRBV28 with TRBJ2-7, with 7 nucleotides matching TRBD2. Germline lookup yields CDR1 MDHEN and CDR2 SYDVKM. This CDR3 has 15 residues. Trimming took 8 bases from V and 3 from J; bases not matched to a gene: 13.

This chain links TRBV5-1 with TRBJ1-1; no firm D call. The CDR3 is made up of 14 amino acids. Germline loops: CDR1 SGHRS, CDR2 YFSETQ. Trimming removed 7 bases at V and 2 bases at J, with 15 bases between. The CDR3 nucleotides read TGCGCCAGCCACCTCGCGTCGGAAAACACTGAAGCTTTCTTT. Its translation is CASHLASENTEAFF.

This chain uses TRBV5-1 with TRBJ2-7; 14 nucleotides line up with TRBD2. The CDR3 runs 16 residues. With V trimmed by 4 bases and J by 1 base, 4 bases remained unmatched. The germline CDR1 and CDR2 sequences are SGHRS and YFSETQ. This CDR3 is CASSPGTSGSSYEQYF. Written as DNA, the CDR3 is TGCGCCAGCAGCCCCGGGACTAGCGGGAGTTCCTACGAGCAGTACTTC.

The chain links TRBV11-3 to TRBJ1-6; D gene unclear. The germline V gene has CDR1 SGHNT and CDR2 YENEEA. CDR3 length: 18 residues. V lost 5 bases and J lost 3, with 20 bases in between. The DNA of the CDR3 is TGTGCCAGCAGCCTTACACAGCGTTCTTCCTTCTATAATTCACCCCTCCACTTT. Amino acid sequence: CASSLTQRSSFYNSPLHF. Using reference TRBV11-3 and TRBJ1-6 for the parts outside the CDR3, the full variable domain is EAGVVQSPRYKIIEKKQPVAFWCNPISGHNTLYWYLQNLGQGPELLIRYENEEAVDDSQLPKDRFSAERLKGVDSTLKIQPAELGDSAVYLCASSLTQRSSFYNSPLHFGNGTRLTVT.

CDR3 sequence: CASSPGTQEWHEQYF. The CDR3 nucleotides are TGTGCCAGCAGCCCCGGGACACAGGAGTGGCACGAGCAGTACTTC. The rearrangement joins TRBV3-1 (or the pseudogene TRBV3-2) to TRBJ2-7; TRBD1 is a possible D gene (6 bases). The length of the CDR3 is 15 residues. V was clipped by 4 bases and J by 5 bases, with 18 bases between them. CDR1 LGHDT and CDR2 YNNKEL come from the germline V gene (reference sequence).

The chain recombines TRBV7-9 with TRBJ2-5; D might be TRBD1 (6 bases). V was cut by 5 bases and J by 5 bases, with 15 bases left in between. Germline assignment: CDR1 SEHNR and CDR2 FQNEAQ (reference sequence). This CDR3 is 14 amino acids long. The CDR3 reads CASSLPGVVETQYF. The CDR3 nucleotides read TGTGCCAGCAGCCTACCAGGGGTAGTGGAGACCCAGTACTTC.

This chain uses TRBV2 with TRBJ2-7, with 12 bases that match TRBD2. The CDR3 runs to 13 residues. The V and J ends lost 8 bases and 3 bases, in that order; junction bases with no gene match: 2. Germline CDR1 is SNHLY and CDR2 is FYNNEI. The CDR3 nucleotides read TGTGCCAGCGGACTAGCGGGATACTACGAGCAGTACTTC. Amino acids: CASGLAGYYEQYF.

The chain is built from TRBV30 and TRBJ1-5, with D possibly matching TRBD1 (5 bases). The CDR3 totals 15 residues. Germline V lookup: CDR1 GTSNPN, CDR2 SVGIG (reference sequence). The V end lost 5 bases, the J end lost 2 bases, and 16 bases lay between the germline ends. CDR3 loop: CAWASGITRNQPQHF. The CDR3 bases are TGTGCCTGGGCGTCAGGGATTACGCGCAATCAGCCCCAGCATTTT.

This clone was found once. The chain carries TRBV6-6 and TRBJ2-2; 10 nucleotides agree with TRBD1. The CDR3 has 15 residues. Germline values: CDR1 MNHNY, CDR2 SVGAGI (reference sequence). V lost 6 bases and J lost 5; bases outside the gene matches: 6. CDR3 protein: CASSAGQGITGELFF. The CDR3 DNA follows: TGTGCCAGCAGCGCGGGACAGGGGATAACCGGGGAGCTGTTTTTT.

This chain joins TRBV11-2 and TRBJ1-3, with 7 nucleotides matching TRBD1. V shed 5 bases and J 0 bases; nucleotides not matched to a gene: 4. The CDR3 has 15 residues. Germline CDR1 and CDR2: SGHAT and FQNNGV. The CDR3 is CASSHRDSSGNTIYF. In nucleotides, the CDR3 is TGTGCCAGCAGCCACCGGGACAGCTCTGGAAACACCATATATTTT.